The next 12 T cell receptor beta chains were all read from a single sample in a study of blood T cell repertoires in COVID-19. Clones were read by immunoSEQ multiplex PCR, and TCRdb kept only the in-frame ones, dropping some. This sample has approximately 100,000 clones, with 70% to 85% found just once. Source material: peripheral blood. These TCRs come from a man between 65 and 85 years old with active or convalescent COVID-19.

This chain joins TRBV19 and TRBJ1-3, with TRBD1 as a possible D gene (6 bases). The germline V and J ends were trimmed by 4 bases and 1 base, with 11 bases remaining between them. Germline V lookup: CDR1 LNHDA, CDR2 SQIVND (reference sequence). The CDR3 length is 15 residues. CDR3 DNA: TGTGCCAGTAGTAAATCCGGGACATCTGGAAACACCATATATTTT. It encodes CASSKSGTSGNTIYF.

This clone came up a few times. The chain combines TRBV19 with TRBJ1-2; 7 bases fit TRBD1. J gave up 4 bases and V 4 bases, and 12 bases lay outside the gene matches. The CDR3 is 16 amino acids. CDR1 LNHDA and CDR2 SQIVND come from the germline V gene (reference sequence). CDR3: CASSTSSPRDSYGYTF. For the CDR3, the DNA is TGTGCCAGTAGTACCTCCAGCCCCCGGGACAGCTATGGCTACACCTTC.

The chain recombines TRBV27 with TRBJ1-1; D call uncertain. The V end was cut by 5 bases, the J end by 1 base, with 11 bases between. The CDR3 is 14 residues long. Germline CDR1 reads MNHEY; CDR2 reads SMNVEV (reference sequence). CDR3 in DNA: TGTGCCAGCAGTCTCTCGTGGGCGAACACTGAAGCTTTCTTT. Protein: CASSLSWANTEAFF.

The CDR3 sequence is CASSLVGQNQPQHF. The CDR3 DNA reads TGTGCCAGCAGCTTAGTCGGACAGAATCAGCCCCAGCATTTT. This chain uses TRBV11-2 with TRBJ1-5; weak D call: TRBD1 (6 bases). Germline lookup yields CDR1 SGHAT and CDR2 FQNNGV. With 1 base removed from V and 4 bases from J, the gap between germline ends came to 8 bases. The length of the CDR3 is 14 residues.

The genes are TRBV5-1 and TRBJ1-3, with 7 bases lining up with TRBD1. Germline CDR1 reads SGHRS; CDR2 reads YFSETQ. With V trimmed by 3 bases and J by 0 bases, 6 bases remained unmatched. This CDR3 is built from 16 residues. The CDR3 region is CASSSPGTASGNTIYF. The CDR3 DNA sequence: TGCGCCAGCAGCTCTCCCGGGACAGCCTCTGGAAACACCATATATTTT. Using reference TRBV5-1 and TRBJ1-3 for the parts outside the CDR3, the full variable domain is KAGVTQTPRYLIKTRGQQVTLSCSPISGHRSVSWYQQTPGQGLQFLFEYFSETQRNKGNFPGRFSGRQFSNSRSEMNVSTLELGDSALYLCASSSPGTASGNTIYFGEGSWLTVV.

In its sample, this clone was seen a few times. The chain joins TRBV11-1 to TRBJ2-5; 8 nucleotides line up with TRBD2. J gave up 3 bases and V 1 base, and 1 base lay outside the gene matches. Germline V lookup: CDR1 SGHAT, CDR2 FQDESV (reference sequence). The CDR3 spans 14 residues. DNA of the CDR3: TGTGCCAGCAGCTTAGAACTAGCGGAAGAGACCCAGTACTTC. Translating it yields CASSLELAEETQYF.

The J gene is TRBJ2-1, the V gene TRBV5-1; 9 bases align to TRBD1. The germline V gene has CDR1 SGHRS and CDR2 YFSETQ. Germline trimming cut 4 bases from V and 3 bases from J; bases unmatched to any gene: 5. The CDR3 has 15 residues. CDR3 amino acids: CASSPGDRDYNEQFF. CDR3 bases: TGCGCCAGCAGCCCGGGGGACAGGGACTACAATGAGCAGTTCTTC.

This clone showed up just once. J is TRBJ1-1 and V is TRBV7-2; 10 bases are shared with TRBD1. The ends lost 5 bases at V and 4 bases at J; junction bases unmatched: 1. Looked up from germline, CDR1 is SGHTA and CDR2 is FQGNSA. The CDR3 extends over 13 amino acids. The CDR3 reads CASSGDRGTEAFF. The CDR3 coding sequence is TGTGCCAGCAGCGGGGACAGGGGCACTGAAGCTTTCTTT. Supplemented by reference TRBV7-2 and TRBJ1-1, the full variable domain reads GAGVSQSPSNKVTEKGKDVELRCDPISGHTALYWYRQSLGQGLEFLIYFQGNSAPDKSGLPSDRFSAERTGGSVSTLTIQRTQQEDSAVYLCASSGDRGTEAFFGQGTRLTVV.

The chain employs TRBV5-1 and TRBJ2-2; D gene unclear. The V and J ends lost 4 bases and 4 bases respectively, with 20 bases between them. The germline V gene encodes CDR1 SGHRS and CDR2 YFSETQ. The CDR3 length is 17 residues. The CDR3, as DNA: TGCGCCAGCAGCGGAGCTTCACGGGTCGGCGCCACCGGGGAGCTGTTTTTT. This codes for CASSGASRVGATGELFF.

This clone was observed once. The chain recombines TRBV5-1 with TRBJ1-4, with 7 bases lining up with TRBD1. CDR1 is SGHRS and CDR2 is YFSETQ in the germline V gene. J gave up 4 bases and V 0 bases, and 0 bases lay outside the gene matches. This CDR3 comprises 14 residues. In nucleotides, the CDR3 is TGCGCCAGCAGCTTGGGACAGGGTAATGAAAAACTGTTTTTT. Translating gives CASSLGQGNEKLFF.

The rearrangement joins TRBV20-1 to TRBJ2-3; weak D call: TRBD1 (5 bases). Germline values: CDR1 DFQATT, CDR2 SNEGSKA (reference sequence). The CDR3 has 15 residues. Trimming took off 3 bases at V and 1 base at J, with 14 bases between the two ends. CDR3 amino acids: CSASKGQVGTDTQYF. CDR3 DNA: TGCAGTGCTAGTAAGGGGCAGGTTGGCACAGATACGCAGTATTTT.

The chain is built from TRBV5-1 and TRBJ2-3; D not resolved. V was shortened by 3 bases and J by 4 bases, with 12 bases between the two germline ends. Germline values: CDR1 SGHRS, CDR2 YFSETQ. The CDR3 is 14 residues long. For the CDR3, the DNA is TGCGCCAGCAGCTCCCCCGACTTGGCAGATACGCAGTATTTT. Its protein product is CASSSPDLADTQYF.